Following are 8 T cell receptor beta chains from one sample sequenced in a study of vaccination effects on CD4 cells after COVID-19 (dated by TCRdb to the early 2020s). In the ViraFEST assay, PBMC were stimulated with viral peptide pools, and antigen-specific CD4+ T cell clonotypes were then identified by expansion using TCR sequencing. After around 10 days of culture, CD4+ T cells were isolated with the EasySep CD4+ T cell isolation kit. Healthy vaccine recipients had no prior SARS-CoV-2 infection, confirmed by negative nucleocapsid antibodies before and after vaccination. The library was built by means of the immunoSEQ multiplex PCR assay. TCRdb provides this immuneACCESS table in a form limited to in-frame rearrangements. Some clones are lacking; in checked studies, under half of them reflect an unresolved V gene, and why the rest are absent is not known. The sample data list tens of thousands of clones, and around 79% of these were observed just once. The ten largest clones add up to approximately 19% of the sample.

No antigen has been identified for these receptors. Sequencing used CD4+ T cells from PBMCs cultured with HCoV-NL63 spike peptides, obtained before COVID-19 vaccination. The cell subset or site label, read with the paper, signifies: HCoV-NL63 spike overlapping peptide pool stimulation. The receptor source for this set is a human donor who received a COVID-19 vaccine.

The chain employs TRBV3-1 (or the pseudogene TRBV3-2) and TRBJ2-2; 10 nucleotides line up with TRBD2. This CDR3 region has 18 residues. Per the germline V gene, CDR1 is LGHDT and CDR2 is YNNKEL (reference sequence). Trimming cost V 0 bases and J 5 bases; bases outside gene matches: 9. The CDR3 spells CASSQERLAGVETGELFF. The DNA for the CDR3 is TGTGCCAGCAGCCAAGAAAGGCTAGCGGGAGTAGAGACCGGGGAGCTGTTTTTT.

This sequence joins TRBV9 and TRBJ1-6; TRBD1 might be the D (5 bases). Per the germline V gene, CDR1 is SGDLS and CDR2 is YYNGEE. The CDR3 runs to 18 residues. Deletions cut 3 bases from V and 0 bases from J, with 16 bases between. The CDR3, as DNA: TGTGCCAGCAGCGCCAAATCCGTGGGGGACTCCTATAATTCACCCCTCCACTTT. Translating gives CASSAKSVGDSYNSPLHF. The full variable domain, its missing parts supplied by reference TRBV9 and TRBJ1-6, is DSGVTQTPKHLITATGQRVTLRCSPRSGDLSVYWYQQSLDQGLQFLIQYYNGEERAKGNILERFSAQQFPDLHSELNLSSLELGDSALYFCASSAKSVGDSYNSPLHFGNGTRLTVT.

The chain joins TRBV7-2 to TRBJ2-1; the match to TRBD2 covers 8 bases. CDR3 length: 16 residues. Germline CDR1 and CDR2: SGHTA and FQGNSA. Trimming cost V 1 base and J 0 bases; bases outside gene matches: 2. The DNA of the CDR3 is TGTGCCAGCAGCTTAGGACTAGCGAGCTCCTACAATGAGCAGTTCTTC. It encodes CASSLGLASSYNEQFF.

The V gene is TRBV30, the J gene TRBJ1-2, with 10 bases matching TRBD1. Germline V gives CDR1 GTSNPN, CDR2 SVGIG (reference sequence). The CDR3 runs to 13 residues. Trimming removed 3 bases from V and 8 bases from J; junction bases left unmatched: 6. The CDR3 region has the DNA TGTGCCTGGAGCGGACAGGGGGGGAGAGGCTACACCTTC. This sequence encodes CAWSGQGGRGYTF.

The chain has TRBV5-4 and TRBJ2-4; 14 nucleotides match TRBD2. Germline lookup yields CDR1 SGHNT and CDR2 YYREEE (reference sequence). The CDR3 is made up of 17 amino acids. With V trimmed by 4 bases and J by 6 bases, 9 bases remained unmatched. CDR3: CASSQYQTSGRGNIQYF. CDR3 bases: TGTGCCAGCAGCCAATACCAGACTAGCGGGAGGGGAAACATTCAGTACTTC.

The V call is TRBV9, the J call TRBJ1-4, with a possible D match to TRBD1 (6 bases). Trimming pared 0 bases from V and 8 bases from J, leaving 14 bases between. The CDR3 loop spans 15 amino acids. CDR1 and CDR2 (germline): SGDLS, YYNGEE. CDR3 region: CASSVAEGTYEKLFF. CDR3 in DNA: TGTGCCAGCAGCGTAGCGGAGGGGACATACGAAAAACTGTTTTTT.

The gene calls are TRBV19 and TRBJ1-6, with a weak D call TRBD1 (6 bases). This CDR3 has 14 amino acids. CDR1 and CDR2 from the germline V gene are LNHDA and SQIVND (reference sequence). V lost 9 bases and J lost 6, with 15 bases in between. CDR3 amino acids: CASRVQGFNSPLHF. CDR3 in DNA: TGTGCCAGCAGGGTACAGGGATTTAATTCACCCCTCCACTTT.

This rearrangement joins TRBV30 to TRBJ1-2; D gene uncertain. CDR1 and CDR2 (germline): GTSNPN, SVGIG (reference sequence). The length of the CDR3 is 14 residues. V lost 0 bases, J lost 4 bases, and 12 bases lay in between. The CDR3 reads CAWSVPWQFYGYTF. The CDR3 region has the DNA TGTGCCTGGAGTGTACCGTGGCAATTCTATGGCTACACCTTC.